This T cell receptor beta chain was recovered during a study of CXCR3-negative and CXCR3-positive naive CD8 T cells. General study points: PBMCs showed partially decreased CXCR3 expression after cryopreservation, and most assays used fresh PBMCs. Each naive subset displayed comparably high diversity, whereas memory CD8+ cells displayed much lower diversity.

Libraries were UMI-labeled 5' RACE TRB cDNA. TCRdb reanalyzed the 5' RACE reads, giving one entry per CDR3 protein sequence and no DNA. This sample's clone table lists more than 50,000 distinct CDR3 sequences. Germline-derived CDR1 and CDR2 are SGHAT and FQNNGV. This CDR3 spans 13 amino acids. In the case of this clonotype: The antigen remains unidentified.

Sequencing was done on a sample of naive CXCR3- CD8+ T cells from blood. Documented subset: CD45RO-CCR7+CD27+CD95- naive CD8+ T cells lacking CXCR3 (TNR3-). This clonotype originated in a human donor in good health. Some clones in this sample may be carry-over from other donors' samples. This rearrangement joins TRBV11-2 to TRBJ2-1; TCRdb outputs TRBD1, but without DNA this stays unchecked. CDR3 amino acids: CASGQGADNEQFF.